The source of this TCR beta chain is a study of shared clonotypes between healthy human individuals. The wider study: The people who gave samples were a couple of women and a few men aged 18 to 49. Each donor's CD4 naive and CD4 memory cells filled three plates apiece, CD8 naive two, and CD8 memory one.

Notes on the study in general: Donor clonotype sharing was expected to depend on sequencing depth. Larger estimated richness was generally seen in naive subsets than in memory subsets.

Germline V gene data show CDR1 as SGHRS and CDR2 as YFSETQ. The ends were cut back, 2 bases at V and 4 bases at J, with 19 bases in the middle. The CDR3 is made up of 17 amino acids. About this clone: Its antigen is unknown.

This table comes from immunoSEQ multiplex PCR, and its TCRdb copy is limited to in-frame clones, with some not included. The profile shows more than 1 million clones, 75% to 80% of them singletons. The chain is built from TRBV5-1 and TRBJ2-1; D may be TRBD1 (6 bases). Specimen: memory CD4+ T cells from PBMCs. Subset described: CD45RA-negative fraction. The TCR was taken from a man between 18 and 35 years old in good health. Some clones in this sample may be carry-over from other donors' samples. The CDR3 bases are TGCGCCAGCAGCTTATTTCGCGCAGGGGCCAGGTACAATGAGCAGTTCTTC. This gives the protein CASSLFRAGARYNEQFF. Full variable domain (outside the CDR3, taken from reference TRBV5-1 and TRBJ2-1): KAGVTQTPRYLIKTRGQQVTLSCSPISGHRSVSWYQQTPGQGLQFLFEYFSETQRNKGNFPGRFSGRQFSNSRSEMNVSTLELGDSALYLCASSLFRAGARYNEQFFGPGTRLTVL.